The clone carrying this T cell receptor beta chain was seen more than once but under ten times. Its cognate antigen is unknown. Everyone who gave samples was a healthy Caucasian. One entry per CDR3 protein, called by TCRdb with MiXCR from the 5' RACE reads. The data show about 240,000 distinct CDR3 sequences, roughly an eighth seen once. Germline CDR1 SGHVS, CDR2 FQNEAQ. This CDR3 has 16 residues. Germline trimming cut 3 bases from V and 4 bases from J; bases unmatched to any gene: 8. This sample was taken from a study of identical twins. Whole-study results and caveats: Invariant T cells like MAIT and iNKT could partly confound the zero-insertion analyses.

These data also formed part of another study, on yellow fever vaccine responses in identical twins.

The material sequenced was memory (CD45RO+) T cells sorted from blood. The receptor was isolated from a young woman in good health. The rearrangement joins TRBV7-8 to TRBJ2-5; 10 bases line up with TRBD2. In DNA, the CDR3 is TGTGCCAGCAGCTTGGCTAGCGGGAGTCAAGGAGAGACCCAGTACTTC. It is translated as CASSLASGSQGETQYF.